One and the same sample provided the 29 T cell receptor beta chains below, sequenced in a study of blood T cell repertoires in COVID-19 (TCRdb year 2020). The library was built by means of the immunoSEQ multiplex PCR assay. TCRdb took over this immuneACCESS table, retaining in-frame rearrangements with V and J assigned. Such tables are incomplete; in checked studies, under half of the missing clones stem from an unresolved V gene, and the remainder is unexplained. The sample data list about 25,000 clones, and approximately 86% of these were observed just once. Approximately 5% of the sample rests with the top ten. What was sequenced was peripheral blood. Source of these receptors: a man over 45 with active COVID-19.

The chain joins TRBV5-1 to TRBJ2-1; tentatively, D is TRBD1 (5 bases). The CDR3 covers 15 residues. V was clipped by 3 bases and J by 4 bases, with 14 bases between them. Looked up from germline, CDR1 is SGHRS and CDR2 is YFSETQ. CDR3 loop: CASSSIDSSYNEQFF. CDR3 nucleotides: TGCGCCAGCAGCTCGATTGACAGTTCTTACAATGAGCAGTTCTTC.

The J gene is TRBJ2-7, the V gene TRBV10-3, with 7 bases identical to TRBD1. Germline lookup yields CDR1 ENHRY and CDR2 SYGVKD. The CDR3 sequence is 13 residues long. V dropped 4 bases and J dropped 3; count of bases not matched to a gene: 3. This chain's CDR3 is CAISVQGVYEQYF. The DNA for the CDR3 is TGTGCCATCAGTGTCCAGGGGGTCTACGAGCAGTACTTC.

The chain links TRBV16 to TRBJ1-2; the D is unclear. Germline CDR1 KGHSY, CDR2 FQNENV. Trimming shortened V by 2 bases and J by 1 base, and 11 bases separated the two germline ends. The CDR3 runs 15 residues. The CDR3 sequence is CASSQVWAGNYGYTF. CDR3 sequence (DNA): TGTGCCAGCAGCCAAGTCTGGGCGGGTAACTATGGCTACACCTTC. Full variable domain (remainder filled in from reference TRBV16 and TRBJ1-2): GEEVAQTPKHLVRGEGQKAKLYCAPIKGHSYVFWYQQVLKNEFKFLISFQNENVFDETGMPKERFSAKCLPNSPCSLEIQATKLEDSAVYFCASSQVWAGNYGYTFGSGTRLTVV.

V and J are TRBV10-3 and TRBJ1-3; D is ambiguous. The germline V gene has CDR1 ENHRY and CDR2 SYGVKD. V was trimmed by 0 bases and J by 2 bases, leaving 11 bases between them. The CDR3 consists of 16 residues. CDR3 region: CAISESYRDPGNTIYF. The CDR3 region has the DNA TGTGCCATCAGTGAGTCCTACCGCGATCCTGGAAACACCATATATTTT.

This clone was seen once. This chain uses TRBV30 with TRBJ1-5; D is undetermined. The V end was cut by 5 bases, the J end by 7 bases, with 18 bases between. The CDR3 length is 14 residues. Germline V lookup: CDR1 GTSNPN, CDR2 SVGIG (reference sequence). The CDR3 sequence is CAWGTLGGGQPQHF. The CDR3 DNA follows: TGTGCCTGGGGTACCTTAGGTGGAGGGCAGCCCCAGCATTTT.

The chain couples TRBV5-1 to TRBJ1-1; tentative D call: TRBD1 (6 bases). Germline V gives CDR1 SGHRS, CDR2 YFSETQ. V gave up 3 bases and J gave up 0 bases, with 12 bases separating them. CDR3 length: 15 residues. In DNA, the CDR3 is TGCGCCAGCAGCTCCGGGGACACCTTGAACACTGAAGCTTTCTTT. Translated: CASSSGDTLNTEAFF.

In its sample, this clone was seen a few times. The chain carries TRBV9 and TRBJ2-7; 11 bases map to TRBD2. Germline V gene sequence: CDR1 SGDLS, CDR2 YYNGEE. This CDR3 has 15 residues. The V gene end was trimmed by 4 bases and the J gene end by 0 bases; junction bases not matched to a gene: 3. The CDR3 sequence is CASSPGLAASYEQYF. Here the CDR3 DNA reads TGTGCCAGCAGCCCGGGACTAGCGGCCTCCTACGAGCAGTACTTC. Drawing the rest from reference TRBV9 and TRBJ2-7, the complete variable domain is DSGVTQTPKHLITATGQRVTLRCSPRSGDLSVYWYQQSLDQGLQFLIQYYNGEERAKGNILERFSAQQFPDLHSELNLSSLELGDSALYFCASSPGLAASYEQYFGPGTRLTVT.

The rearrangement uses TRBV7-9 and TRBJ2-1, with a possible D match to TRBD2 (6 bases). In germline, CDR1 is SEHNR, CDR2 FQNEAQ (reference sequence). The V end lost 6 bases, the J end lost 2 bases, and 11 bases lay between the germline ends. The CDR3 covers 14 residues. The CDR3 spells CASSSPGAYNEQFF. DNA for the CDR3: TGTGCCAGCAGTTCTCCGGGGGCCTACAATGAGCAGTTCTTC. Complete variable domain (other parts from reference TRBV7-9 and TRBJ2-1): DTGVSQNPRHKITKRGQNVTFRCDPISEHNRLYWYRQTLGQGPEFLTYFQNEAQLEKSRLLSDRFSAERPKGSFSTLEIQRTEQGDSAMYLCASSSPGAYNEQFFGPGTRLTVL.

CDR3 DNA sequence: TGTGCCAGCAGCCAAGAGGGACTATCCTACAATGAGCAGTTCTTC. Translated, it gives CASSQEGLSYNEQFF. The J gene is TRBJ2-1, the V gene TRBV3-1 (or the pseudogene TRBV3-2); 7 bases align to TRBD2. The CDR3 is 15 amino acids. The germline V gene has CDR1 LGHDT and CDR2 YNNKEL (reference sequence). Trimming took 0 bases from V and 1 from J; bases not matched to a gene: 0.

The rearrangement joins TRBV25-1 to TRBJ1-6, with D unclear. Trimming took off 3 bases at V and 7 bases at J, with 10 bases between the two ends. The germline V gene encodes CDR1 MGHDK and CDR2 SYGVNS. This CDR3 contains 14 residues. This CDR3 is CASSDPITNSPLHF. CDR3 in DNA: TGTGCCAGCAGTGACCCGATTACAAATTCACCCCTCCACTTT.

This clone was seen once. This chain links TRBV5-1 with TRBJ2-5, with D possibly matching TRBD2 (7 bases). The germline V gene has CDR1 SGHRS and CDR2 YFSETQ. The V end lost 5 bases, the J end lost 4 bases, and 15 bases lay between the germline ends. The CDR3 loop spans 14 amino acids. Here the CDR3 DNA reads TGCGCCAGCAGGACCCTTGGGGGGGCAGAGACCCAGTACTTC. It encodes CASRTLGGAETQYF.

V is TRBV28 and J is TRBJ2-7; D perhaps matches TRBD2 (6 bases). V gave up 11 bases and J gave up 5 bases, with 16 bases separating them. Germline CDR1 MDHEN, CDR2 SYDVKM. The length of the CDR3 is 12 residues. In DNA, the CDR3 is TGTGCCGGACGCAGCGGGTACGACGAGCAGTACTTC. Translation: CAGRSGYDEQYF.

Of note for this clone: An end of the junction differs from the germline gene, which may be a read error. The chain uses TRBV7-7 and TRBJ2-1; no firm D call. From germline, CDR1 is SSHAT and CDR2 FNYEAQ (reference sequence). The CDR3 loop spans 13 amino acids. The CDR3 bases are TGTGCTAGCAGCTCCAACCCTAGAGGCGAGCAGTTCTTC. Its protein is CASSSNPRGEQFF.

The chain combines TRBV3-1 (or the pseudogene TRBV3-2) with TRBJ2-2; 10 nucleotides match TRBD1. The CDR3 loop spans 13 amino acids. The V gene end was trimmed by 10 bases and the J gene end by 5 bases; junction bases not matched to a gene: 4. Germline-derived CDR1 and CDR2 are LGHDT and YNNKEL (reference sequence). The CDR3 nucleotides read TGTGCCACGGGACAGGGGAGAACCGGGGAGCTGTTTTTT. This encodes CATGQGRTGELFF.

This chain links TRBV9 with TRBJ2-1; no clear D. Trimming shortened V by 0 bases and J by 0 bases, and 7 bases separated the two germline ends. Germline CDR1 and CDR2: SGDLS and YYNGEE. The CDR3 is made up of 15 amino acids. The CDR3, as DNA: TGTGCCAGCAGCGTAGGGGCTACCTCCTACAATGAGCAGTTCTTC. Protein: CASSVGATSYNEQFF. The whole variable domain, filled in from reference TRBV9 and TRBJ2-1, reads DSGVTQTPKHLITATGQRVTLRCSPRSGDLSVYWYQQSLDQGLQFLIQYYNGEERAKGNILERFSAQQFPDLHSELNLSSLELGDSALYFCASSVGATSYNEQFFGPGTRLTVL.

The DNA of the CDR3 is TGTGCCAGCAGTGCACCGACCAGGGGTGAGACCCAGTACTTC. Protein product: CASSAPTRGETQYF. This chain joins TRBV6-2 or TRBV6-3 and TRBJ2-5; tentatively, D is TRBD1 (6 bases). Germline lookup yields CDR1 MNHEY and CDR2 SVGEGT. CDR3 length: 14 amino acids. V lost 5 bases, J lost 5 bases, and 15 bases lay in between.

V and J are TRBV18 and TRBJ1-4; 8 bases fit TRBD1. CDR3 length: 13 residues. J lost 6 bases, V lost 8 bases, and 5 bases had no gene match. The germline gives CDR1 KGHSH, CDR2 LQKENI. The CDR3 sequence: CASLRGQDEKLFF. In nucleotides, the CDR3 is TGTGCCAGCCTCAGGGGGCAAGATGAAAAACTGTTTTTT.

The CDR3 nucleotides are TGTGCCAGCAGTTATCAGGGTGAAAAACTGTTTTTT. It yields the protein CASSYQGEKLFF. The chain carries TRBV2 and TRBJ1-4; D is possibly TRBD1 (5 bases). The germline CDR1 and CDR2 sequences are SNHLY and FYNNEI. Between the trimmed V and J ends, which lost 5 bases and 7 bases, there was a span of 8 bases. This CDR3 region has 12 residues.

The CDR3 sequence: CASSLFPGAYEQYF. CDR3 DNA: TGCGCCAGCAGCTTGTTCCCGGGGGCCTACGAGCAGTACTTC. The rearrangement uses TRBV5-1 and TRBJ2-7; tentatively, D is TRBD2 (6 bases). Trimming removed 1 base at V and 2 bases at J, with 10 bases between. CDR3 length: 14 amino acids. Looked up from germline, CDR1 is SGHRS and CDR2 is YFSETQ.

The genes are TRBV24-1 and TRBJ2-2; 11 bases align to TRBD2. This CDR3 spans 16 amino acids. Germline V gene sequence: CDR1 KGHDR, CDR2 SFDVKD. The V and J ends lost 4 bases and 1 base, in that order; junction bases with no gene match: 1. Here the CDR3 DNA reads TGTGCCACCAGTGACACTAGCGGGGGGAACACCGGGGAGCTGTTTTTT. Its translation is CATSDTSGGNTGELFF.

This clone showed up just once. The chain carries TRBV5-6 and TRBJ1-2; the match to TRBD1 covers 12 bases. CDR1 and CDR2 (germline): SGHDT, YYEEEE. This CDR3 is 15 amino acids long. Trimming at V came to 4 bases and at J to 10 bases, leaving 11 bases not matched to a gene. The CDR3 loop reads CASSLRVGTGGAYTF. The CDR3 nucleotides read TGTGCCAGCAGCCTCAGGGTTGGGACAGGGGGCGCCTACACCTTC.

This clone occurred once. This chain connects TRBV4-3 to TRBJ2-3, with TRBD2 matching over 12 bases. V shed 1 base, J shed 5 bases, and the junction held 7 bases outside the gene matches. Per germline, CDR1 LGHNA and CDR2 YSLEER. This CDR3 contains 17 residues. The CDR3 here is CASSQAPSGGEGDTQYF. CDR3 bases: TGCGCCAGCAGCCAAGCCCCTAGCGGGGGGGAAGGAGATACGCAGTATTTT.

The chain joins TRBV29-1 to TRBJ2-3, with a weak D call TRBD1 (6 bases). Germline lookup yields CDR1 SQVTM and CDR2 ANQGSEA. Trimming pared 7 bases from V and 0 bases from J, leaving 14 bases between. CDR3 length: 14 residues. CDR3 nucleotide sequence: TGCAGCGACACAGGGAGTACTAGCACAGATACGCAGTATTTT. Its protein product is CSDTGSTSTDTQYF.

This clone was counted a few times. The J gene is TRBJ2-1, the V gene TRBV2, with 8 bases matching TRBD1. With 11 bases clipped from V and 0 bases from J, the junction kept 6 bases outside the gene matches. The germline gives CDR1 SNHLY, CDR2 FYNNEI. This CDR3 comprises 14 residues. The CDR3 spells CAGVQGVSYNEQFF. Here the CDR3 DNA reads TGTGCCGGGGTACAGGGGGTCTCCTACAATGAGCAGTTCTTC.

This chain links TRBV3-1 (or the pseudogene TRBV3-2) with TRBJ2-4; 10 bases agree with TRBD1. The germline gives CDR1 LGHDT, CDR2 YNNKEL (reference sequence). Trimming at V came to 2 bases and at J to 3 bases, leaving 4 bases not matched to a gene. CDR3 length equals 16 residues. CDR3 sequence: CASSQSWTGGKNIQYF. CDR3 nucleotides: TGTGCCAGCAGCCAATCCTGGACAGGGGGCAAAAACATTCAGTACTTC.

The gene calls are TRBV19 and TRBJ1-2; weak D call: TRBD1 (6 bases). The CDR3 is 15 amino acids. Per germline, CDR1 LNHDA and CDR2 SQIVND (reference sequence). With 1 base removed from V and 1 base from J, the gap between germline ends came to 10 bases. In nucleotides, the CDR3 is TGTGCCAGTAGTATAGTGGCAGGGGATAACTATGGCTACACCTTC. Its translation: CASSIVAGDNYGYTF.

The V call is TRBV7-3, the J call TRBJ2-1, with 9 bases that match TRBD1. This CDR3 region has 18 residues. Germline V gene data show CDR1 as SGHTA and CDR2 as FQGTGA. The V and J ends lost 2 bases and 4 bases, in that order; junction bases with no gene match: 12. The CDR3 coding sequence is TGTGCCAGCAGCTTACCCCATCTCGAGACAGGGGGGTACAATGAGCAGTTCTTC. Translation: CASSLPHLETGGYNEQFF.

The chain uses TRBV5-1 and TRBJ2-1; 7 bases are shared with TRBD2. V dropped 2 bases and J dropped 5; count of bases not matched to a gene: 4. The CDR3 has 14 residues. Germline values: CDR1 SGHRS, CDR2 YFSETQ. CDR3 bases: TGCGCCAGCAGCTTACCTAGCGGAGACAATGAGCAGTTCTTC. Translating it yields CASSLPSGDNEQFF.

V is TRBV2 and J is TRBJ2-5; weak D call: TRBD1 (6 bases). CDR1 SNHLY and CDR2 FYNNEI come from the germline V gene. With 5 bases removed from V and 4 bases from J, the gap between germline ends came to 11 bases. This CDR3 spans 13 amino acids. The CDR3 loop is CASSRQELETQYF. Written as DNA, the CDR3 is TGTGCCAGCAGTCGACAGGAATTAGAGACCCAGTACTTC.